This TCR beta chain was captured in a study of shared clonotypes between healthy human individuals. Concerning this clone: Its target is unknown.

Study observations and caveats: Generation probabilities were higher for clonotypes shared across all four sorted-subset donors than for unshared ones.

Some clones are missing from TCRdb's copy, which holds only in-frame ones; the method was immunoSEQ multiplex PCR. The sample carries some 2 million clones, about 95% recorded once. Trimming took 4 bases from V and 4 from J, leaving 7 bases between them. CDR1 is SGHRS, CDR2 YFSETQ, per germline. The CDR3 totals 12 residues. The chain carries TRBV5-1 and TRBJ2-3; D not resolved. The sequence derives from a man aged 18 to 35 in good health. Sequenced material: naive CD4+ T cells sorted from blood. Subset noted: CD45RA+ positively selected. This CDR3 reads CASSVVSDTQYF. The CDR3, as DNA: TGCGCCAGCAGCGTGGTCTCAGATACGCAGTATTTT.